A selection of T cell receptor beta chains follows, all from one sample in a study of blood T cell repertoires in COVID-19. Using immunoSEQ multiplex PCR, the repertoire was profiled, and TCRdb retains in-frame clones only, with some absent. The sample has around 150,000 clones; 82% are singletons. The sequenced sample was peripheral blood. The receptors stem from a woman between 40 and 50 years old with COVID-19, enrolled during active disease. Both conserved end residues are part of each CDR3.

>TRBV7-8|TRBJ2-5
CASSLTVGTQETQYF
>TRBV5-1|TRBJ2-7
CASSLGGGYEQYF
>TRBV5-6|TRBJ1-4
CASSQWSDEKLFF
>TRBV19|TRBJ1-2
CASSKRTGGYTF
>TRBV3-1/TRBV3-2|TRBJ1-2
CASSQDGVFYGYTF
>TRBV3-1/TRBV3-2|TRBJ2-7
CASSQAVSYEQYF
>TRBV3-1/TRBV3-2|TRBJ2-5
CASSQILAGRETQYF
>TRBV9|TRBJ1-1
CASSPPSSTEAFF
>TRBV19|TRBJ2-1
CASSVQRGRAYNEQFF
>TRBV27|TRBJ2-5
CASRTGHETQYF
>TRBV12-3/TRBV12-4|TRBJ1-2
CASSQGQVYGYTF
>TRBV7-6|TRBJ1-1
CASSLGTGQNTEAFF
>TRBV5-1|TRBJ2-1
CASSLDSSGSTRRFF
>TRBV6-4|TRBJ2-1
CASSRNLLAGGFNEQFF
>TRBV5-6|TRBJ1-2
CASSTGQGLTGYTF
>TRBV2|TRBJ1-4
CASYRVGEKLFF
>TRBV11-2|TRBJ1-4
CASSLMGEEKLFF
>TRBV28|TRBJ2-7
CASRKYEGASYEQYF
>TRBV9|TRBJ2-6
CASSVEVRGAGANVLTF
>TRBV3-1/TRBV3-2|TRBJ2-5
CASSPRRRGFETQYF
>TRBV11-2|TRBJ2-2
CASTPSGRLTGELFF
>TRBV3-1/TRBV3-2|TRBJ1-2
CASSQAAIYGYTF
>TRBV7-2|TRBJ2-7
CASSLSRTYEQYF
>TRBV28|TRBJ2-1
CASRMNRGNEQFF
>TRBV7-8|TRBJ1-6
CASAQGAYSPLHF
>TRBV29-1|TRBJ1-1
CSVRWGLDTEAFF
>TRBV19|TRBJ1-5
CATESYSNQPQHF
>TRBV24-1|TRBJ1-1
CATTGTGSTEAFF
>TRBV2|TRBJ1-6
CASSEAGGTNSPLHF
>TRBV6-6|TRBJ2-1
CASNGQPSYNEQFF
>TRBV19|TRBJ2-1
CASSFRTGGTFF
>TRBV2|TRBJ1-1
CASSDSRWNTEAFF
>TRBV19|TRBJ1-5
CASSTTGDNQPQHF
>TRBV2|TRBJ1-5
CASSTTGRQPQHF
>TRBV7-3|TRBJ2-2
CASSIAGGRTGELFF
>TRBV11-2|TRBJ1-3
CASSLVPAGFSGNTIYF
>TRBV6-6|TRBJ1-1
CASRDTEAFF
>TRBV30|TRBJ1-4
CAWRGTGDKLFF
>TRBV19|TRBJ1-5
CASSIGTVSNQPQHF
>TRBV28|TRBJ2-7
CASSPNRGWYEQYF
>TRBV7-9|TRBJ2-5
CASSLGQGKETQYF
>TRBV29-1|TRBJ2-5
CSVAGGAETQYF
>TRBV4-2|TRBJ2-5
CASSPGVYQETQYF